This T cell receptor (beta chain) was sequenced for a study of chemoradiotherapy in HPV16-positive cancers. In the study overall: Functional T-cell assays on two HPV16-positive patients' cells defined candidate HPV-specific clones and common TCR motifs. Study-wide results and limits: Candidate HPV-specific clones and E7-related TCR motifs grew in tumor during treatment.

The CDR3 extends over 14 amino acids. V lost 2 bases to trimming and J lost 3 bases; unmatched junction nucleotides: 0. In germline, CDR1 is SGHTA, CDR2 FQGNSA. Repertoires were sampled repeatedly during chemoradiotherapy. The sample holds one count of this clone. Its specificity is not known. The protocol was immunoSEQ multiplex PCR, while the TCRdb copy is restricted to in-frame clones and leaves out a portion. The table has over 10,000 clones, roughly nine tenths seen once. The TCR originated in a human donor with HPV-associated anogenital cancer. The source material was blood, sampled from a patient who underwent chemoradiotherapy. The chain employs TRBV7-2 and TRBJ2-3, with 9 bases fitting TRBD2. CDR3 loop: CASSLSGGTDTQYF. DNA of the CDR3: TGTGCCAGCAGCTTAAGCGGGGGGACAGATACGCAGTATTTT.